This T cell receptor beta chain was found in a study of OX40 agonist ivuxolimab in advanced cancers. Measured with immunoSEQ multiplex PCR; TCRdb has only the in-frame clones, and not every one. Seen here are about 93,000 clones, approximately 89% observed once, and the top ten hold 0.33%. The study sampled blood at baseline, cycle 4 day 1, and cycle 7 day 1. This clone has just one count. Germline V CDR1 and CDR2: SGHTA, FQGNSA. The CDR3 has 16 residues. The germline V and J ends were trimmed by 6 bases and 4 bases, with 21 bases remaining between them. V and J are TRBV7-2 and TRBJ1-2; D gene uncertain. The clonotype originates from an adult with an advanced solid tumor such as melanoma, head and neck, liver or kidney cancer. The sequencing here drew on CD4+ or CD8+ T cells sorted from blood, taken in a trial of the OX40 agonist ivuxolimab. CDR3: CASRLTPSHFTYGYTF. The CDR3 nucleotides read TGTGCCAGCAGACTCACCCCTTCCCACTTTACCTATGGCTACACCTTC. Full variable domain (outside the CDR3, taken from reference TRBV7-2 and TRBJ1-2): GAGVSQSPSNKVTEKGKDVELRCDPISGHTALYWYRQSLGQGLEFLIYFQGNSAPDKSGLPSDRFSAERTGGSVSTLTIQRTQQEDSAVYLCASRLTPSHFTYGYTFGSGTRLTVV.